This TCR beta chain is drawn from a study of early T cells in non-severe SARS-CoV-2 infection. Study at large: With bulk RNA from unsorted whole blood as input, sequencing yielded unpaired chains.

This clonotype has ten or more counts. Its specificity is unknown. Attached unique molecular identifiers marked individual cDNA molecules. TCRdb used MiXCR to reprocess the 5' RACE reads, holding one entry per CDR3 protein. The sample consists of about 69,000 distinct CDR3 sequences, roughly 4.6% of them appearing once. Study-wide results and limits: VDJdb matches were skewed toward anti-spike CD8 T cell responses.

V dropped 4 bases and J dropped 3; count of bases not matched to a gene: 6. Germline-derived CDR1 and CDR2 are SGHDT and YYEEEE. The CDR3 totals 14 residues. The receptor was isolated from an adult who was a healthcare worker with PCR-confirmed SARS-CoV-2 infection or an uninfected control (not recorded which). The donor label of this sample is uncertain. The chain uses TRBV5-6 and TRBJ2-7; 8 nucleotides agree with TRBD1. Sample: whole blood, taken at baseline. The CDR3 protein is CASSPGQGLYEQYF. The CDR3 nucleotides are TGTGCCAGCAGCCCCGGACAGGGCCTCTACGAGCAGTACTTC.